The source of this T cell receptor beta chain is a study of T cell clonotyping in hematopoietic cell transplantation listed by TCRdb under 2021. Context from the whole study: In the study, over a hundred blood samples were gathered from approximately 33 consecutive transplant recipients and their related donors. Patient recruitment ran from 2015 to early 2017, and follow-up continued until late 2020 or death.

In regard to this clone: No cognate antigen has been identified for it. No base quality values were provided; no much bigger clone lies one nucleotide off.

With the immunoSEQ assay, which is a bias-controlled multiplex PCR relying on V- and J-specific primers, TCR beta CDR3 regions were amplified from genomic DNA. A second PCR step added a proprietary barcode and Illumina adapter sequences to the CDR3 amplicons. An Illumina MiSeq instrument was used to sequence the CDR3 libraries. On the authors' methods: Export and quality control were performed with immunoSEQ Analyzer 3.0, and downstream analyses were performed with R Bioconductor and Immunarch. Only productive rearrangements in the normalized downsampled data set were used to calculate repertoire metrics. Clonotypes larger than 5 templates in the normalized cohort were defined as pathologically expanded. Repertoire diversity was measured with the Inverse Simpson Index. To capture all clonotypes, CMV-specificity analyses were performed on the non-normalized data set. The clones in this table, taken by TCRdb from immuneACCESS, are in-frame only. Not every clone is retained; where verified, under half of the shortfall comes from an unresolved V gene, and the cause of the rest is unknown. The DNA gave D and trimming, while V, J and clone size come from that table. The sample records 25,000 to 30,000 clones, 92% of which are singletons. Around a tenth of the sample rests with the top ten.

The time point label, read with the paper, signifies: 100 days after allo-HCT. Blood from recipients was drawn about 28 days before transplant and again at days 30, 100 and 180 after transplant. Nuclei Lysis Solution was used to extract genomic DNA from fresh or cryopreserved unfractionated peripheral blood mononuclear cells. The germline V gene specifies MDHEN as CDR1 and SYDVKM as CDR2. The junction carries 7 bases between V and J, which are trimmed by 6 bases and 2 bases respectively. From the cysteine through the phenylalanine, the CDR3 covers 12 amino acids. CDR3 DNA is the only sequence kept; it has 36 bases, read in frame from the first base. General findings and caveats noted by the study authors: Donor and pretransplant recipient Inverse Simpson Index values predicted broader posttransplant TCR repertoire diversity. Overlap with donor repertoires was found for only a small fraction of recipient repertoires, with over 95% found to appear de novo at the given depth. After transplant, TCR diversity in recipients dropped, and pathologically expanded clonotypes climbed progressively between day 30 and day 180. The sample size was limited, and because cells were not sorted, the contributions of CD4 and CD8 repertoires could not be separated.

The clonotype was recovered from a female patient aged 50 to 60 who had an allogeneic stem cell transplant from a related donor, so the T cells may come from the graft donor. Some clones in this sample may be carry-over from other donors' samples. The chain is assembled from TRBV28 and TRBJ1-2; matching of 6 bases hints at TRBD1 as the D gene. Sequenced here: PBMCs, sampled 100 days after allogeneic stem cell transplant. CDR3 protein: CASRTGNYGYTF. The nucleotides read TGTGCCAGCAGGACAGGAAACTATGGCTACACCTTC.